This TCR beta chain was found in a study of T cells after yellow fever vaccination. Of note for this clonotype: What it binds is unknown.

Each CDR3 protein gets one entry after TCRdb re-called the 5' RACE reads with MiXCR. The profile shows hundreds of thousands of distinct CDR3 sequences, approximately 12% of them singletons. Study-wide results and caveats: Weaker in magnitude, the secondary response showed a faster peak on day 5 versus 15.

The germline CDR1 and CDR2 sequences are SGHAT and FQNNGV. The CDR3 runs 15 residues. Trimming at V came to 9 bases and at J to 4 bases, leaving 8 bases not matched to a gene. Sequences were derived from PBMCs, sampled on the day of the yellow fever booster vaccination. This TCR was sampled from a man aged 25-45 years who received the YFV17D yellow fever vaccine. The V gene is TRBV11-2, the J gene TRBJ2-1; 11 positions match TRBD1. The CDR3 DNA reads as TGTGCCAGTACCGGACAGGGGGCTTCGTACAATGAGCAGTTCTTC. Translating it yields CASTGQGASYNEQFF.